Detailed here is one TCR beta chain. Original data processing: For nucleated cells, counts were estimated from reference gene primer amplification. Clones were read by immunoSEQ multiplex PCR, and TCRdb kept only the in-frame ones, dropping some. The V and J calls and the clone size are those of that table, but D and trimming were determined from the DNA. Of about 110,000 clones listed, 70% to 90% are singletons. The germline V and J ends were trimmed by 2 bases and 2 bases, with 10 bases remaining between them. CDR1 and CDR2 from the germline V gene are MNHEY and SVGAGI. This CDR3 spans 14 amino acids. This entry comes from a study of blood T cell repertoires in COVID-19. The overall study: Specimens from acute and convalescent COVID-19 originated in the United States, Italy and Spain. T cells, B-cell-depleted T cells, or PBMCs provided the cDNA or gDNA that served as material.

The source of this sequence is a woman between 65 and 79 years old who had recovered from COVID-19. The specimen was peripheral blood. The chain employs TRBV6-5 and TRBJ2-7; no firm D call. The CDR3 sequence: CASSYPARPYEQYF. The CDR3, as DNA: TGTGCCAGCAGTTACCCAGCCAGGCCCTACGAGCAGTACTTC.